Shown below are 29 T cell receptor beta chains from a single sample sequenced in a study of immune evolution from preneoplasia to lung adenocarcinoma. Assay used: immunoSEQ multiplex PCR; TCRdb lists only in-frame clones, some missing. Of about 7,400 clones in the sample, around 84% were seen once. Sequencing input: FFPE adjacent normal lung tissue. Source of these receptors: a person in their 70s with lung adenocarcinoma.

The CDR3, as DNA: TGTGCCAGTAACACAGGGTTCGACGAGCAGTACTTC. Translating it yields CASNTGFDEQYF. The rearrangement joins TRBV13 to TRBJ2-7; D is perhaps TRBD1 (6 bases). Germline V lookup: CDR1 PRHDT, CDR2 FYEKMQ (reference sequence). V was trimmed by 9 bases and J by 5 bases, leaving 14 bases between them. The CDR3 runs to 12 residues.

The CDR3 sequence is CASSLAGVGGANVLTF. CDR3 DNA sequence: TGTGCCAGCAGCTTAGCGGGGGTCGGTGGGGCCAACGTCCTGACTTTC. This chain connects TRBV7-6 to TRBJ2-6; D possibly uses TRBD1 or TRBD2 (5 bases each). The germline V and J ends were trimmed by 0 bases and 3 bases, with 9 bases remaining between them. This CDR3 has 16 residues. Per germline, CDR1 SGHVS and CDR2 FNYEAQ. Using reference TRBV7-6 and TRBJ2-6 for the parts outside the CDR3, the full variable domain is GAGVSQSPRYKVTKRGQDVALRCDPISGHVSLYWYRQALGQGPEFLTYFNYEAQQDKSGLPNDRFSAERPEGSISTLTIQRTEQRDSAMYRCASSLAGVGGANVLTFGAGSRLTVL.

This clone was seen only a few times. V is TRBV6-6 and J is TRBJ2-2, with D tentatively TRBD1 (6 bases). The CDR3 length is 13 residues. Germline CDR1 and CDR2: MNHNY and SVGAGI (reference sequence). The V and J ends lost 5 bases and 6 bases respectively, with 10 bases between them. CDR3: CASSPQGAGELFF. The CDR3 coding sequence is TGTGCCAGCAGTCCACAGGGCGCCGGGGAGCTGTTTTTT.

The V call is TRBV5-1, the J call TRBJ1-4, with a weak D call TRBD1 (5 bases). This CDR3 region has 13 residues. CDR1 SGHRS and CDR2 YFSETQ come from the germline V gene. Trimming shortened V by 5 bases and J by 3 bases, and 8 bases separated the two germline ends. In DNA form, the CDR3 reads TGCGCCAGCAGGACAGACCCTAATGAAAAACTGTTTTTT. Translating gives CASRTDPNEKLFF.

The J gene is TRBJ1-2, the V gene TRBV7-9; tentative D call: TRBD1 (6 bases). The CDR3 covers 15 residues. Per germline, CDR1 SEHNR and CDR2 FQNEAQ (reference sequence). Trimming removed 5 bases from V and 6 bases from J, with 19 bases in between. The CDR3 sequence: CASSDLGGAKDGYTF. CDR3 DNA: TGTGCCAGCAGCGACCTCGGGGGGGCTAAGGATGGCTACACCTTC.

J is TRBJ1-2 and V is TRBV7-8; maybe TRBD1 (6 bases). V shed 3 bases and J shed 4 bases, with 12 bases lying between them. The CDR3 runs to 14 residues. CDR1 and CDR2 (germline): SGHVS, FQNEAQ. CDR3 sequence (DNA): TGTGCCAGCAGCTTGGGGGGGGCTGGCTATGGCTACACCTTC. Its protein is CASSLGGAGYGYTF.

The chain couples TRBV18 to TRBJ2-7; no clear D gene. The CDR3 consists of 12 residues. V dropped 6 bases and J dropped 2 bases, with 8 bases sitting between them. Germline V CDR1 and CDR2: KGHSH, LQKENI. CDR3 loop: CASSPEAYEQYF. The CDR3 nucleotides read TGTGCCAGCTCCCCTGAGGCCTACGAGCAGTACTTC.

This chain uses TRBV7-6 with TRBJ1-1; 8 bases are a match to TRBD1. The CDR3 is made up of 15 amino acids. The germline CDR1 and CDR2 sequences are SGHVS and FNYEAQ. Trimming removed 2 bases from V and 5 bases from J; junction bases left unmatched: 7. Written as DNA, the CDR3 is TGTGCCAGCAGCTTAAAACAGGGGGAGGGAACTGAAGCTTTCTTT. Protein product: CASSLKQGEGTEAFF.

This chain uses TRBV6-1 with TRBJ2-2; D gene ambiguous. Between the trimmed V and J ends, which lost 4 bases and 7 bases, there was a span of 13 bases. From germline, CDR1 is MNHNS and CDR2 SASEGT. This CDR3 has 14 residues. CDR3 DNA: TGTGCCAGCAGTGGTCTAAGAGATAACGGGGAGCTGTTTTTT. It codes for CASSGLRDNGELFF.

The CDR3 nucleotides read TGTGCCAGCAGCCAAAGGACAGGGGACAATCAGCCCCAGCATTTT. Its translation: CASSQRTGDNQPQHF. The chain links TRBV4-2 to TRBJ1-5; 9 nucleotides line up with TRBD1. The CDR3 has 15 residues. Unmatched junction bases numbered 2, after V lost 2 bases and J lost 3 bases. CDR1 is LGHNA, CDR2 YNFKEQ, per germline.

This chain uses TRBV30 with TRBJ2-5; 7 bases agree with TRBD2. The CDR3 sequence is 14 residues long. From germline, CDR1 is GTSNPN and CDR2 SVGIG (reference sequence). V lost 3 bases and J lost 10; bases outside the gene matches: 14. The CDR3 DNA sequence: TGTGCCTGGAGCCTCACTAGCGCCATCCATAACCAGTACTTC. It translates to CAWSLTSAIHNQYF.

This chain joins TRBV13 and TRBJ2-2, with a possible D match to TRBD2 (6 bases). The CDR3 is 15 amino acids. CDR1 is PRHDT and CDR2 is FYEKMQ in the germline V gene (reference sequence). The V gene lost 0 bases and the J gene lost 4 bases, with 9 bases spanning the gap. CDR3 amino acids: CASSLGHSGTGELFF. The CDR3 nucleotides read TGTGCCAGCAGCTTAGGCCATAGCGGCACCGGGGAGCTGTTTTTT. Full variable domain (remainder filled in from reference TRBV13 and TRBJ2-2): AAGVIQSPRHLIKEKRETATLKCYPIPRHDTVYWYQQGPGQDPQFLISFYEKMQSDKGSIPDRFSAQQFSDYHSELNMSSLELGDSALYFCASSLGHSGTGELFFGEGSRLTVL.

This clone was seen once. This chain connects TRBV19 to TRBJ2-7, with TRBD1 as a possible D gene (5 bases). V gave up 0 bases and J gave up 2 bases, with 11 bases separating them. This CDR3 spans 15 amino acids. Germline assignment: CDR1 LNHDA and CDR2 SQIVND (reference sequence). The CDR3 DNA sequence: TGTGCCAGTAGTATAGATCGCCCAGGGACCTACGAGCAGTACTTC. Its translation: CASSIDRPGTYEQYF. The full variable domain, rest sourced from reference TRBV19 and TRBJ2-7, is DGGITQSPKYLFRKEGQNVTLSCEQNLNHDAMYWYRQDPGQGLRLIYYSQIVNDFQKGDIAEGYSVSREKKESFPLTVTSAQKNPTAFYLCASSIDRPGTYEQYFGPGTRLTVT.

The V gene is TRBV6-5, the J gene TRBJ2-2; the match to TRBD2 covers 12 bases. After removal of 0 bases from V and 6 bases from J, the junction contained 2 bases not matched to a gene. Germline CDR1 is MNHEY and CDR2 is SVGAGI. This CDR3 region has 16 residues. The CDR3 sequence is CASSYSTSGGAGELFF. The DNA of the CDR3 is TGTGCCAGCAGTTACTCGACTAGCGGGGGAGCCGGGGAGCTGTTTTTT.

The chain combines TRBV19 with TRBJ1-5; weak D call: TRBD1 (5 bases). The germline V and J ends were trimmed by 5 bases and 4 bases, with 15 bases remaining between them. Germline V gene data show CDR1 as LNHDA and CDR2 as SQIVND (reference sequence). This CDR3 spans 15 amino acids. CDR3 nucleotides: TGTGCCAGTAGTCTCGCGCGGGGGGGGAATCAGCCCCAGCATTTT. Translating gives CASSLARGGNQPQHF.

The chain links TRBV6-4 to TRBJ2-3, with 9 positions matching TRBD1. CDR1 and CDR2 from the germline V gene are MRHNA and SNTAGT. V lost 5 bases to trimming and J lost 2 bases; unmatched junction nucleotides: 2. CDR3 length equals 14 residues. CDR3 bases: TGTGCCAGCAGTAGGACAGGGGTCACAGATACGCAGTATTTT. This sequence encodes CASSRTGVTDTQYF.

The chain carries TRBV30 and TRBJ1-6, with D possibly TRBD1 on 6 matching bases. Trimming pared 8 bases from V and 8 bases from J, leaving 16 bases between. The CDR3 totals 13 residues. In germline, CDR1 is GTSNPN, CDR2 SVGIG (reference sequence). The CDR3 DNA reads as TGTGCCATACAGGGCTCCACTGATTCACCCCTCCACTTT. Protein sequence: CAIQGSTDSPLHF.

V is TRBV6-5 and J is TRBJ1-2, with a weak D call TRBD1 (5 bases). This CDR3 spans 13 amino acids. The germline V gene encodes CDR1 MNHEY and CDR2 SVGAGI. The germline V and J ends were trimmed by 2 bases and 5 bases, with 9 bases remaining between them. The CDR3 here is CASSYEAGYGYTF. The CDR3 region has the DNA TGTGCCAGCAGTTACGAGGCAGGGTATGGCTACACCTTC.

The chain is built from TRBV7-9 and TRBJ1-2; TRBD1 aligns across 7 bases. The germline V gene encodes CDR1 SEHNR and CDR2 FQNEAQ (reference sequence). The CDR3 totals 14 residues. The V and J ends lost 5 bases and 6 bases, in that order; junction bases with no gene match: 9. The CDR3 DNA reads as TGTGCCAGCAGCCGCCGGGACAGAAGAAATGGCTACACCTTC. This gives the protein CASSRRDRRNGYTF.

The chain couples TRBV11-3 to TRBJ2-7, with TRBD1 matching 9 bases. Germline CDR1 is SGHNT and CDR2 is YENEEA. The CDR3 covers 16 residues. The ends lost 3 bases at V and 4 bases at J; junction bases unmatched: 10. The CDR3 DNA reads as TGTGCCAGCAGCTTGATGAGTACAGGGGGCGGGTACGAGCAGTACTTC. Translation: CASSLMSTGGGYEQYF.

The CDR3 bases are TGTGCCAGCAGCACAACGGGACAGATCGGGATGGGGGCCAAAAACATTCAGTACTTC. Residues: CASSTTGQIGMGAKNIQYF. The J gene is TRBJ2-4, the V gene TRBV7-9; 7 nucleotides match TRBD1. The CDR3 contains 19 residues. Germline V gives CDR1 SEHNR, CDR2 FQNEAQ (reference sequence). Trimming cost V 5 bases and J 1 base; bases outside gene matches: 17.

The chain uses TRBV5-1 and TRBJ1-5; perhaps TRBD1 as D (5 bases). The CDR3 length is 14 residues. CDR1 is SGHRS, CDR2 YFSETQ, per germline. Trimming took 4 bases from V and 0 from J, leaving 8 bases between them. The CDR3 sequence is CASSPGYSNQPQHF. CDR3 nucleotide sequence: TGCGCCAGCAGCCCAGGGTATAGCAATCAGCCCCAGCATTTT.

The chain carries TRBV6-5 and TRBJ1-5; tentatively, D is TRBD1 (6 bases). The CDR3 extends over 13 amino acids. V was shortened by 6 bases and J by 3 bases, with 9 bases between the two germline ends. Germline V gene sequence: CDR1 MNHEY, CDR2 SVGAGI. The CDR3 sequence: CASRRDTNQPQHF. CDR3 DNA sequence: TGTGCCAGCAGACGGGACACCAATCAGCCCCAGCATTTT.

The gene calls are TRBV15 and TRBJ1-1, with 7 nucleotides matching TRBD1. The CDR3 extends over 13 amino acids. CDR1 is LNHNV and CDR2 is YYDKDF in the germline V gene (reference sequence). Germline trimming cut 0 bases from V and 11 bases from J; bases unmatched to any gene: 6. CDR3 residues: CATSRDGLRGAFF. The DNA for the CDR3 is TGTGCCACCAGCAGAGATGGCCTCAGGGGGGCTTTCTTT.

The chain has TRBV15 and TRBJ2-1; 8 bases are shared with TRBD2. In germline, CDR1 is LNHNV, CDR2 YYDKDF (reference sequence). The CDR3 has 16 amino acids. J gave up 8 bases and V 3 bases, and 12 bases lay outside the gene matches. The CDR3 sequence is CATSRILSGVTHEQFF. In nucleotides, the CDR3 is TGTGCCACCAGCAGGATCCTTAGCGGGGTTACACATGAGCAGTTCTTC.

V gene TRBV28 combines with J gene TRBJ2-3; weak D call: TRBD1 (6 bases). V lost 6 bases to trimming and J lost 3 bases, with 13 bases between them. Germline V gives CDR1 MDHEN, CDR2 SYDVKM. The CDR3 contains 14 residues. The CDR3 region has the DNA TGTGCCAGCAGACGCGGACAGCCAACAGATACGCAGTATTTT. Translated, it gives CASRRGQPTDTQYF.

V usage is TRBV5-1 and J usage is TRBJ2-2; TRBD2 is a possible D gene (5 bases). The V end was cut by 0 bases, the J end by 8 bases, with 14 bases between. The CDR3 spans 15 residues. Germline lookup yields CDR1 SGHRS and CDR2 YFSETQ. The CDR3 reads CASSLVSEGRGELFF. The CDR3 nucleotides read TGCGCCAGCAGCTTGGTCTCCGAGGGCAGGGGGGAGCTGTTTTTT.

This clone is termed medium-sized. The chain couples TRBV5-1 to TRBJ1-2; D remains unclear. Germline V gene lookup returns CDR1 SGHRS and CDR2 YFSETQ. There are 15 residues in the CDR3. Trimming pared 4 bases from V and 2 bases from J, leaving 15 bases between. CDR3 DNA: TGCGCCAGCAGCCCCGGCTTAGAGTTGAACTATGGCTACACCTTC. As protein: CASSPGLELNYGYTF. The full variable domain, rest sourced from reference TRBV5-1 and TRBJ1-2, is KAGVTQTPRYLIKTRGQQVTLSCSPISGHRSVSWYQQTPGQGLQFLFEYFSETQRNKGNFPGRFSGRQFSNSRSEMNVSTLELGDSALYLCASSPGLELNYGYTFGSGTRLTVV.

This clone has only a few counts. The chain uses TRBV10-3 and TRBJ2-3; possible D gene TRBD2, 5 bases. Per germline, CDR1 ENHRY and CDR2 SYGVKD. V gave up 8 bases and J gave up 0 bases, with 12 bases separating them. The CDR3 spans 14 residues. The CDR3 coding sequence is TGTGCCATCGACTCAAGGGAGAGCACAGATACGCAGTATTTT. Amino acid sequence: CAIDSRESTDTQYF.